Below, one T cell receptor beta chain is given with its context. Its target is unknown. Specified treatment: roughly ten-day PBMC culture with coronavirus spike peptide pools or control peptides (ViraFEST assay). Oncomine TCR Beta short-read sequencing was applied to DNA from cultured CD4+ T cells. In this case, cultured CD4+ T cells provided the extracted genomic DNA. TCRdb recomputed calls from the PCR reads with MiXCR, one row per CDR3 protein. This table has 15,000 to 20,000 distinct CDR3 sequences, around half appearing once. The sample is drawn from a study of vaccination and CD4 T cells after COVID-19. Overall study: Two-dose vaccination with either BNT162b2 or mRNA-1273 was given to participants. Each control was exposed to a CEFX pool, an HIV-1 Nef pool, or no peptide at all. Overlapping spike peptides of SARS-CoV-2, HCoV-NL63, HCoV-OC43 and HCoV-229E stimulated the cells.

Germline CDR1 is SGHTA and CDR2 is FQGNSA. CDR3 length equals 14 residues. Trimming left V 5 bases short and J 0 bases short, with 8 bases between. The chain recombines TRBV7-2 with TRBJ2-1; D is undetermined. The sequence was collected from a human donor who had recovered from COVID-19. The sample in question was CD4+ T cells from blood, cultured in vitro, obtained before SARS-CoV-2 vaccination. CDR3 DNA: TGTGCCAGCAGCCCGGATAGCTCCTACAATGAGCAGTTCTTC. It translates to CASSPDSSYNEQFF.